This TCR beta chain was sequenced for a study of T cell repertoires in cytomegalovirus infection. The wider study: Shared public TCR beta signatures pointed to both CMV infection and a matching HLA type. General observations from the study: Dominating the ex vivo response were TCR beta clonotypes that were CMV-specific and HLA-C-restricted. Summed frequency of public TCR beta families distinguished CMV carriers with the relevant HLA.

TCRdb analysed the reads with MiXCR anew, one entry per CDR3 protein. The sample yields roughly 280,000 distinct CDR3 sequences, roughly 10% seen once. Trimming took 7 bases from V and 1 from J; bases not matched to a gene: 5. Germline lookup yields CDR1 MNHNS and CDR2 SASEGT. CDR3 size: 15 residues. This clonotype was detected many times. Its antigen is currently unknown. The chain is built from TRBV6-1 and TRBJ1-5; 9 bases fit TRBD1. The receptor was isolated from a human donor in good health (CMV status not recorded). Some clones in this sample may be carry-over from other donors' samples. The sample consisted of PBMCs. The CDR3 sequence: CASKKGQGSNQPQHF. Written as DNA, the CDR3 is TGTGCCAGCAAGAAGGGACAGGGAAGCAATCAGCCCCAGCATTTT.